This is a list of T cell receptor beta chains from one sample in a study of T cells in Graves' hyperthyroidism and ophthalmopathy. In TCRdb, the multiplex PCR reads were re-called with MiXCR into one record per CDR3 protein. The sample yields 650,000 to 750,000 distinct CDR3 sequences, around 15% seen once. The sequenced material came from blood. These TCRs come from a woman between 18 and 30 years old with Graves' hyperthyroidism. Both conserved end residues are part of each CDR3. Fields, in order: CDR3 DNA, CDR3 protein, J gene, clone size, V gene, D gene. The D gene is left open where the match is weak. Only part of the rows carry a size: once, few, many, or a class if the clone is expanded.

CDR3nt: TGTGCCAGCAGCTCGAACCGGGCTCGAGAGACCCAGTACTTC; CDR3aa: CASSSNRARETQYF; j_gene: TRBJ2-5; abundance: few; v_gene: TRBV7-8; d_gene: .
CDR3nt: TGTGCCAGTAGTGGCCGGACTAGCGGGAGAAGGATTCGGTACGAGCAGTACTTC; CDR3aa: CASSGRTSGRRIRYEQYF; j_gene: TRBJ2-7; abundance: few; v_gene: TRBV19; d_gene: TRBD2
CDR3nt: TGTGCCAGCAGTTACTCGATATCGACTAGCGCCCCGACCTACGAGCAGTACTTC; CDR3aa: CASSYSISTSAPTYEQYF; j_gene: TRBJ2-7; abundance: many; v_gene: TRBV6-6; d_gene: TRBD2
CDR3nt: TGTGCCAGCAGCTCCACCCCCGGGGGGGATACGCAGTATTTT; CDR3aa: CASSSTPGGDTQYF; j_gene: TRBJ2-3; abundance: many; v_gene: TRBV7-2; d_gene: TRBD2
CDR3nt: TGCGCCAGCAGCTTGGCCTTCATCGCCAATGAGCAGTTCTTC; CDR3aa: CASSLAFIANEQFF; j_gene: TRBJ2-1; abundance: many; v_gene: TRBV5-1; d_gene: .
CDR3nt: TGTGCCAGCAGCGCCGGGGGTCCCGAGCAGTTCTTC; CDR3aa: CASSAGGPEQFF; j_gene: TRBJ2-1; abundance: many; v_gene: TRBV7-9; d_gene: .
CDR3nt: TGTGCCAGCACCCGGGGACGGCAGTACTTC; CDR3aa: CASTRGRQYF; j_gene: TRBJ2-7; abundance: .; v_gene: TRBV2; d_gene: .
CDR3nt: TGTGCCAGCCGTCGCGGACCGTTGAACACCGGGGAGCTGTTTTTT; CDR3aa: CASRRGPLNTGELFF; j_gene: TRBJ2-2; abundance: many; v_gene: TRBV6-1; d_gene: .
CDR3nt: TGTGCCAGCAGTTTGTTAACAGGCGGCAAAAACATTCAGTACTTC; CDR3aa: CASSLLTGGKNIQYF; j_gene: TRBJ2-4; abundance: few; v_gene: TRBV12-3/TRBV12-4; d_gene: .
CDR3nt: TGTGCCAGCAGAGCCGGGACAGGGATTGGCTACACCTTC; CDR3aa: CASRAGTGIGYTF; j_gene: TRBJ1-2; abundance: .; v_gene: TRBV7-9; d_gene: TRBD1
CDR3nt: TGTGCCAGCAGCCTCGGACTAGCGGGAGTGAAATGGACCTACAATGAGCAGTTCTTC; CDR3aa: CASSLGLAGVKWTYNEQFF; j_gene: TRBJ2-1; abundance: few; v_gene: TRBV7-2; d_gene: TRBD2
CDR3nt: TGTGCCAGCATTAAGACAGGGATGAACACTGAAGCTTTCTTT; CDR3aa: CASIKTGMNTEAFF; j_gene: TRBJ1-1; abundance: many; v_gene: TRBV2; d_gene: TRBD1
CDR3nt: TGTGCCAGCAGCTTAGCCGGGAGTGGCGCAGATACGCAGTATTTT; CDR3aa: CASSLAGSGADTQYF; j_gene: TRBJ2-3; abundance: many; v_gene: TRBV7-3; d_gene: .
CDR3nt: TGTGCCATCAGTGAAAAGTATGGGACAGGGTACTACGAGCAGTACTTC; CDR3aa: CAISEKYGTGYYEQYF; j_gene: TRBJ2-7; abundance: many; v_gene: TRBV10-3; d_gene: TRBD1
CDR3nt: TGTGCCACCGCACCTGGAGGGAGGAATCAGCCCCAGCATTTT; CDR3aa: CATAPGGRNQPQHF; j_gene: TRBJ1-5; abundance: many; v_gene: TRBV24-1; d_gene: .
CDR3nt: TGTGCCAGCAGTTTATCCCTCCGACTAGCGGGAGCAAAAATCCAAGAGACCCAGTACTTC; CDR3aa: CASSLSLRLAGAKIQETQYF; j_gene: TRBJ2-5; abundance: .; v_gene: TRBV28; d_gene: TRBD2
CDR3nt: TGCGCCAGCAGCTTGGGCCACGTGCAGTACTTC; CDR3aa: CASSLGHVQYF; j_gene: TRBJ2-7; abundance: few; v_gene: TRBV5-1; d_gene: .
CDR3nt: TGCGCCAGCAGCCCGCGACAGGGAGCCGGGGAGCTGTTTTTT; CDR3aa: CASSPRQGAGELFF; j_gene: TRBJ2-2; abundance: .; v_gene: TRBV4-1; d_gene: TRBD1
CDR3nt: TGCAGTGCTATTCCACCTAGGCTAGCGGGAGGGATCAATGAGCAGTTCTTC; CDR3aa: CSAIPPRLAGGINEQFF; j_gene: TRBJ2-1; abundance: .; v_gene: TRBV20-1; d_gene: TRBD2
CDR3nt: TGTGCCAGCAGTCAGGTGGCTCGAGTCAAAAACATTCAGTACTTC; CDR3aa: CASSQVARVKNIQYF; j_gene: TRBJ2-4; abundance: few; v_gene: TRBV28; d_gene: .